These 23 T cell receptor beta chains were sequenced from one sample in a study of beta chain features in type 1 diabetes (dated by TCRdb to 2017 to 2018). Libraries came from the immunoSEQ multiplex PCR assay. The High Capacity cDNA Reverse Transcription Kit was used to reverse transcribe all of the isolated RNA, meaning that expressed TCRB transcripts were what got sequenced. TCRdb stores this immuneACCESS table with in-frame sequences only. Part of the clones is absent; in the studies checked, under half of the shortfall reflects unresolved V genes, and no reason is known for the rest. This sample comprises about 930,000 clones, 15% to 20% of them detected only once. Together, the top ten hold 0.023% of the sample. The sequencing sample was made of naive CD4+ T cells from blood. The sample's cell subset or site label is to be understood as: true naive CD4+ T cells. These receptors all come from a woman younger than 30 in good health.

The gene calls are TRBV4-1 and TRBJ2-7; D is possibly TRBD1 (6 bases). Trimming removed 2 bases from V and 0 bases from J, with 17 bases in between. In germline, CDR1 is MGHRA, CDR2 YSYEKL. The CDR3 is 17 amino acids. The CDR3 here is CASSQFFGGWGSYEQYF. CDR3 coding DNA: TGCGCCAGCAGCCAATTTTTTGGGGGCTGGGGCTCCTACGAGCAGTACTTC.

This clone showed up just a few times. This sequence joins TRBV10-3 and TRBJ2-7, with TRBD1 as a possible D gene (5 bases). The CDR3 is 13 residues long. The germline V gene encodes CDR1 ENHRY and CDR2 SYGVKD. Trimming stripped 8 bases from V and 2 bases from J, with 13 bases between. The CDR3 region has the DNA TGTGCCATCCCGCGGACAAGAACCTACGAGCAGTACTTC. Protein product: CAIPRTRTYEQYF.

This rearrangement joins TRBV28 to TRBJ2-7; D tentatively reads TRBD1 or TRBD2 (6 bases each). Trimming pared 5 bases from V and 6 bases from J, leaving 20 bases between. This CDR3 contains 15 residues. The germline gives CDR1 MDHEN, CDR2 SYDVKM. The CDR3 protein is CASSPSGQSAGEQYF. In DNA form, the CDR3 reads TGTGCCAGCAGTCCGTCCGGACAGTCAGCGGGCGAGCAGTACTTC. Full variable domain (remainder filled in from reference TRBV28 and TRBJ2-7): DVKVTQSSRYLVKRTGEKVFLECVQDMDHENMFWYRQDPGLGLRLIYFSYDVKMKEKGDIPEGYSVSREKKERFSLILESASTNQTSMYLCASSPSGQSAGEQYFGPGTRLTVT.

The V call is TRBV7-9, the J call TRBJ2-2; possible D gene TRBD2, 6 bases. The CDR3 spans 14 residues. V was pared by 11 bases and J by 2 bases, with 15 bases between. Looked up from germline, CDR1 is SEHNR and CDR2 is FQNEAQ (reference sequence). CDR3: CASGRGINTGELFF. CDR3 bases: TGTGCCTCGGGGCGGGGAATAAACACCGGGGAGCTGTTTTTT.

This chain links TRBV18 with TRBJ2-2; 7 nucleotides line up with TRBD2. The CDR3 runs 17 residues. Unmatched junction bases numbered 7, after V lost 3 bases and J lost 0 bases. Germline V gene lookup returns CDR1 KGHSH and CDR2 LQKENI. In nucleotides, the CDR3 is TGTGCCAGCTCACCCCTGGTTCGGGGGGCGAACACCGGGGAGCTGTTTTTT. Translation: CASSPLVRGANTGELFF.

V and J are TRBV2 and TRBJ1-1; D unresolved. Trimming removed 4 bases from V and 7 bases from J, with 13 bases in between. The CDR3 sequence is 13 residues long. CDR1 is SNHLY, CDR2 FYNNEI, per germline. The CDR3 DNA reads TGTGCCAGCAGTGCTAGATACTCGGGTGAAGCTTTCTTT. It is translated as CASSARYSGEAFF.

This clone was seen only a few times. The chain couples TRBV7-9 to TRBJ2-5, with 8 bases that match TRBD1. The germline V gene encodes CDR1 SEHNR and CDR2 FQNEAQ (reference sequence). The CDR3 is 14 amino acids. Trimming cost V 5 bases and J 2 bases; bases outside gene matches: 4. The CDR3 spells CASSMWTGQETQYF. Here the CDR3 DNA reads TGTGCCAGCAGCATGTGGACAGGGCAAGAGACCCAGTACTTC. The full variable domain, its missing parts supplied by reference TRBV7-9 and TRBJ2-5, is DTGVSQNPRHKITKRGQNVTFRCDPISEHNRLYWYRQTLGQGPEFLTYFQNEAQLEKSRLLSDRFSAERPKGSFSTLEIQRTEQGDSAMYLCASSMWTGQETQYFGPGTRLLVL.

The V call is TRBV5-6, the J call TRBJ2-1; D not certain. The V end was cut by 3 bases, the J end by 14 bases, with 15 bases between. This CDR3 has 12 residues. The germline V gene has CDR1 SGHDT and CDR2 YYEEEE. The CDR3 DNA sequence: TGTGCCAGCAGCTGGGCCGTGAATAGGGAGTTCTTC. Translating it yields CASSWAVNREFF.

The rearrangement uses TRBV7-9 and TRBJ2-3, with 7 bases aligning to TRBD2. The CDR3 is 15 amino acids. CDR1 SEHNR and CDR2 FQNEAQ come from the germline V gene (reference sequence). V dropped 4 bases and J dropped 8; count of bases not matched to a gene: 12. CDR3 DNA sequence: TGTGCCAGCAGCTACCAAACGGGAGGTGAAGTTACGCAGTATTTT. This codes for CASSYQTGGEVTQYF.

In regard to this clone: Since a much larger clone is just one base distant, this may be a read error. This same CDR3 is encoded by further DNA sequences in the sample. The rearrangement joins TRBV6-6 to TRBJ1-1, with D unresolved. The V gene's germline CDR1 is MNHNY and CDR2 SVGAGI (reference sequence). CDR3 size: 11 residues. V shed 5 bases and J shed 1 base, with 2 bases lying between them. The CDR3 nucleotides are TGTGCCAGCAGTGGGAACACTGAAGCTTTCTTT. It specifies CASSGNTEAFF.

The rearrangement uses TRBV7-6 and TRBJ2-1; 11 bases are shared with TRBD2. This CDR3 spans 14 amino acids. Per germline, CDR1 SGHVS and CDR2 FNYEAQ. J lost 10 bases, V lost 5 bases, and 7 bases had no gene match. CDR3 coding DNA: TGTGCCAGCAGCAAGAGGGGGACTAGCGGCGAGCAGTTCTTC. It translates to CASSKRGTSGEQFF.

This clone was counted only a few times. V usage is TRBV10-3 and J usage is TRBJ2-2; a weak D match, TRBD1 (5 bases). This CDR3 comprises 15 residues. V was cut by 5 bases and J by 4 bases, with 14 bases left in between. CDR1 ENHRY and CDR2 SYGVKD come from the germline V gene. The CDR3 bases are TGTGCCATCAGTACTCTGGCAGGGCTCACCGGGGAGCTGTTTTTT. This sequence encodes CAISTLAGLTGELFF.

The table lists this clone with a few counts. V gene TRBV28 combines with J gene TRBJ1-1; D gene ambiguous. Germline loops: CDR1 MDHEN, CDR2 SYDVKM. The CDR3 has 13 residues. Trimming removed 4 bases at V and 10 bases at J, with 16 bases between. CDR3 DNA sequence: TGTGCCAGCAGTTACACAGAGACTTCGTCAGCTTTCTTT. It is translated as CASSYTETSSAFF.

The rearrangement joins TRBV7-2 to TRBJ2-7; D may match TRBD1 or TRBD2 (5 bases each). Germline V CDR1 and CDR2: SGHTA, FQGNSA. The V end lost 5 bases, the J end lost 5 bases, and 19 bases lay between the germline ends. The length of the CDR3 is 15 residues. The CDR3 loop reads CASSPWGRGPHEQYF. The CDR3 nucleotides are TGTGCCAGCAGCCCCTGGGGGAGAGGCCCCCACGAGCAGTACTTC.

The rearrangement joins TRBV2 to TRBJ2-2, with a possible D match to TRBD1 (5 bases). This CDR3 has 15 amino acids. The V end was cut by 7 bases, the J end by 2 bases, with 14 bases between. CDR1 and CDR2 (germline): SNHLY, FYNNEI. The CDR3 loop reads CASNVIQGNTGELFF. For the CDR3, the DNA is TGTGCCAGCAATGTGATTCAGGGAAACACCGGGGAGCTGTTTTTT.

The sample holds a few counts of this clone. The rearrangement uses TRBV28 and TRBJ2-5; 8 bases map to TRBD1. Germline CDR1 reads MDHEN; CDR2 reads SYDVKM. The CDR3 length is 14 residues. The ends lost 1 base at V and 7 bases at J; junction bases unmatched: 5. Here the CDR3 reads CASSLFPGGGTQYF. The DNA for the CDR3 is TGTGCCAGCAGTTTATTTCCAGGGGGCGGGACCCAGTACTTC.

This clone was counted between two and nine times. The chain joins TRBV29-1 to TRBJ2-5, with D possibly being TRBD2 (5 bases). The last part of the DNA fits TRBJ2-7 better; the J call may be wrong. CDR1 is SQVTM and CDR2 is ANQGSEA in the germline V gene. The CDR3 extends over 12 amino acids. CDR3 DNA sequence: TGCAGCGTTTTCTCGGGGTCGGACGAGCAGTACTTC. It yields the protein CSVFSGSDEQYF.

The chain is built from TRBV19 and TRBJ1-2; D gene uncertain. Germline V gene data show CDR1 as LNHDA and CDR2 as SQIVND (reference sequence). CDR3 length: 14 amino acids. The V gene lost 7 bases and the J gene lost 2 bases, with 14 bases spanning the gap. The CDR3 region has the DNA TGTGCCAGTACCCCCGACCGAGGGAACTATGGCTACACCTTC. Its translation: CASTPDRGNYGYTF.

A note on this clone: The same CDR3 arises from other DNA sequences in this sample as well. The CDR3 sequence: CAISEERNYGYTF. CDR3 sequence (DNA): TGTGCCATCAGTGAGGAGCGAAACTATGGCTACACCTTC. The gene calls are TRBV10-3 and TRBJ1-2; D is unclear. This CDR3 spans 13 amino acids. Per germline, CDR1 ENHRY and CDR2 SYGVKD. The V end lost 2 bases, the J end lost 2 bases, and 6 bases lay between the germline ends.

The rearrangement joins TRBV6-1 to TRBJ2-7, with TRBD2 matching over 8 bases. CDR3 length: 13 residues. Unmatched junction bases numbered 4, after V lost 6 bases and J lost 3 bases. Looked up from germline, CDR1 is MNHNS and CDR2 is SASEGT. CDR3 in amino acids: CASRPGLVYEQYF. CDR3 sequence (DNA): TGTGCCAGCAGACCGGGACTAGTCTACGAGCAGTACTTC.

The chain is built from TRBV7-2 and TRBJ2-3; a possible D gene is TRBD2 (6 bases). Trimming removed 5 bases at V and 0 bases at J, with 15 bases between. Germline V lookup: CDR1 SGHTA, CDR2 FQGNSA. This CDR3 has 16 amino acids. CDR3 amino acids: CASSPRRSGSTDTQYF. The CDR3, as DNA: TGTGCCAGCAGCCCACGTAGAAGCGGGAGCACAGATACGCAGTATTTT.

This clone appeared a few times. The CDR3 coding sequence is TGTGCCAGCAGCTTAAATCGGCGGGGCACTGAAGCTTTCTTT. Protein product: CASSLNRRGTEAFF. The V and J genes are TRBV11-2 and TRBJ1-1; no reliable D call. This CDR3 is built from 14 residues. Germline values: CDR1 SGHAT, CDR2 FQNNGV. V was trimmed by 2 bases and J by 4 bases, leaving 11 bases between them.

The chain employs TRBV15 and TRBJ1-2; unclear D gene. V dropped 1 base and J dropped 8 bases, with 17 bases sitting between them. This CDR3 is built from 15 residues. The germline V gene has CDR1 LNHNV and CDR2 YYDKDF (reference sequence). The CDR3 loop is CATSRVVSPLEGYTF. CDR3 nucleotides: TGTGCCACCAGCAGAGTCGTGTCCCCCCTTGAGGGCTACACCTTC.